This T cell receptor beta chain emerged from a study of CD8 T cells in Susac syndrome. cDNA came from roughly 0.53 to 1 ug RNA primed by random hexamers. Coverage of TCR beta CDR3 amplification by immunoSEQ multiplex PCR extended to 54 Vbeta and 13 Jbeta. TCRdb called the immunoSEQ multiplex PCR reads again in MiXCR, with one record for every CDR3 protein. The sample holds about 440,000 distinct CDR3 sequences; more than 80% are singletons and the top ten take around 0.12%. From blood CD8+ and CD4+ T cells, the TCR beta chain was sequenced. The multiple sclerosis controls, all treatment-naive patients, had relapsing-remitting disease that was stable or active. TEMRA cells were FACS-enriched, while CD8+ and CD4+ T cells were negatively isolated. The CDR3 extends over 13 amino acids. The V gene end was trimmed by 0 bases and the J gene end by 6 bases; junction bases not matched to a gene: 2. Looked up from germline, CDR1 is SGHRS and CDR2 is YFSETQ.

The sequence was obtained from a human donor with multiple sclerosis. The chain uses TRBV5-1 and TRBJ2-7; 8 bases line up with TRBD2. Sequenced material: CD8+ T cells from PBMCs. CDR3 loop: CASSLAAGGEQYF. CDR3 in DNA: TGCGCCAGCAGCTTGGCGGCGGGAGGCGAGCAGTACTTC.